What follows are 24 T cell receptor beta chains derived from one specimen sequenced in a study of OX40 agonist ivuxolimab in advanced cancers. Clones were read by immunoSEQ multiplex PCR, and TCRdb kept only the in-frame ones, dropping some. The sample carries about 53,000 clones, more than 70% recorded once. The specimen comprised CD4+ or CD8+ T cells sorted from blood, sampled in a trial of the OX40 agonist ivuxolimab. Receptors were obtained from an adult with an advanced solid tumor such as melanoma, head and neck, liver or kidney cancer.

This chain links TRBV2 with TRBJ1-1; D unresolved. CDR3 size: 14 residues. With 1 base removed from V and 7 bases from J, the gap between germline ends came to 13 bases. CDR1 is SNHLY, CDR2 FYNNEI, per germline. CDR3 protein: CASSEGGVVREAFF. In nucleotides, the CDR3 is TGTGCCAGCAGTGAAGGCGGGGTAGTTCGTGAAGCTTTCTTT.

The J gene is TRBJ1-1, the V gene TRBV27; D gene uncertain. V dropped 0 bases and J dropped 6 bases, with 8 bases sitting between them. The CDR3 consists of 13 residues. Germline V gene data show CDR1 as MNHEY and CDR2 as SMNVEV (reference sequence). The CDR3 region is CASSLSIHSEAFF. In DNA form, the CDR3 reads TGTGCCAGCAGTTTATCTATACATTCTGAAGCTTTCTTT.

The chain employs TRBV9 and TRBJ2-3, with 8 bases lining up with TRBD1. The V gene end was trimmed by 3 bases and the J gene end by 1 base; junction bases not matched to a gene: 1. Per the germline V gene, CDR1 is SGDLS and CDR2 is YYNGEE. The CDR3 consists of 14 residues. CDR3 loop: CASSARGRTDTQYF. DNA for the CDR3: TGTGCCAGCAGCGCCAGGGGGCGCACAGATACGCAGTATTTT.

The chain recombines TRBV10-2 with TRBJ2-1; 10 bases line up with TRBD2. Germline V CDR1 and CDR2: WSHSY, SAAADI. CDR3 size: 17 residues. J gave up 1 base and V 3 bases, and 6 bases lay outside the gene matches. In DNA form, the CDR3 reads TGCGCCAGCAGTGATACCGGGACTAGCGTATCCTACAATGAGCAGTTCTTC. Amino acid sequence: CASSDTGTSVSYNEQFF.

CDR3 DNA: TGTGCCAGCAGCTTGGCCGGAGGAAATGGCTACACCTTC. This sequence encodes CASSLAGGNGYTF. This chain uses TRBV5-4 with TRBJ1-2; no clear D gene. Deletions cut 0 bases from V and 6 bases from J, with 9 bases between. Germline-derived CDR1 and CDR2 are SGHNT and YYREEE (reference sequence). This CDR3 has 13 residues.

This chain joins TRBV7-7 and TRBJ2-5, with 9 bases fitting TRBD1. V lost 5 bases, J lost 7 bases, and 5 bases stayed unmatched. The germline gives CDR1 SSHAT, CDR2 FNYEAQ (reference sequence). The CDR3 totals 13 residues. CDR3 sequence reads: CASSLQGQGTQYF. CDR3 nucleotide sequence: TGTGCCAGCAGCCTACAGGGACAGGGGACCCAGTACTTC.

The chain employs TRBV18 and TRBJ1-6, with D uncertain. Germline V gene sequence: CDR1 KGHSH, CDR2 LQKENI. Trimming left V 3 bases short and J 7 bases short, with 7 bases between. This CDR3 is 13 amino acids long. The CDR3 DNA follows: TGTGCCAGCTCACCTGAGGTGAATTCACCCCTCCACTTT. Translating gives CASSPEVNSPLHF.

This chain uses TRBV6-6 with TRBJ1-5; D is uncertain. Germline lookup yields CDR1 MNHNY and CDR2 SVGAGI (reference sequence). V was pared by 0 bases and J by 6 bases, with 15 bases between. There are 16 residues in the CDR3. The CDR3 spells CASSYSLSRGGQPQHF. Written as DNA, the CDR3 is TGTGCCAGCAGTTACTCCCTCAGCCGGGGTGGTCAGCCCCAGCATTTT.

V is TRBV7-9 and J is TRBJ2-7; D is unclear. Trimming shortened V by 1 base and J by 0 bases, and 10 bases separated the two germline ends. Germline CDR1 SEHNR, CDR2 FQNEAQ (reference sequence). This CDR3 is 15 amino acids long. CDR3 nucleotides: TGTGCCAGCAGCTTAGTCTGGTCATCCTCCTACGAGCAGTACTTC. Translating gives CASSLVWSSSYEQYF.

The V and J genes are TRBV7-3 and TRBJ1-1; D possibly corresponds to TRBD1 (5 bases). The CDR3 loop spans 13 amino acids. V lost 3 bases and J 4 bases, leaving 9 bases between the germline ends. The V gene's germline CDR1 is SGHTA and CDR2 FQGTGA. CDR3 residues: CASSLTVTTEAFF. CDR3 nucleotides: TGTGCCAGCAGCTTGACAGTAACCACTGAAGCTTTCTTT. Drawing the rest from reference TRBV7-3 and TRBJ1-1, the complete variable domain is GAGVSQTPSNKVTEKGKYVELRCDPISGHTALYWYRQSLGQGPEFLIYFQGTGAADDSGLPNDRFFAVRPEGSVSTLKIQRTERGDSAVYLCASSLTVTTEAFFGQGTRLTVV.

V is TRBV5-8 and J is TRBJ2-5; 8 bases agree with TRBD2. J lost 5 bases, V lost 0 bases, and 9 bases had no gene match. The germline V gene has CDR1 SGHTS and CDR2 YDEGEE. This CDR3 has 16 amino acids. CDR3 DNA: TGTGCCAGCAGCTTGGCGAGCGGGAGCGTTTGGGAGACCCAGTACTTC. Translating gives CASSLASGSVWETQYF.

The chain links TRBV28 to TRBJ2-7; D assignment may be TRBD1 or TRBD2 (5 bases each). The CDR3 length is 15 residues. The V end lost 6 bases, the J end lost 1 base, and 16 bases lay between the germline ends. Germline CDR1 reads MDHEN; CDR2 reads SYDVKM. The CDR3 loop is CASRTTGRSSYEQYF. The CDR3 DNA is TGTGCCAGCAGAACGACGGGACGGTCGTCCTACGAGCAGTACTTC.

This clone has just a few counts. This chain joins TRBV5-4 and TRBJ1-2, with D perhaps TRBD1 (6 bases). V dropped 6 bases and J dropped 2 bases, with 20 bases sitting between them. From germline, CDR1 is SGHNT and CDR2 YYREEE (reference sequence). This CDR3 is 16 amino acids long. The CDR3 nucleotides are TGTGCCAGCACCCCTGGGGGCACAGGGCAGAACTATGGCTACACCTTC. Translated, it gives CASTPGGTGQNYGYTF.

J is TRBJ2-7 and V is TRBV5-1, with TRBD1 matching over 7 bases. In germline, CDR1 is SGHRS, CDR2 YFSETQ. The V and J ends lost 5 bases and 4 bases, in that order; junction bases with no gene match: 6. The CDR3 is 13 residues long. The CDR3 loop is CASRNRGGYEQYF. CDR3 DNA: TGCGCCAGCAGAAACAGGGGCGGATACGAGCAGTACTTC. The complete variable domain, with remaining parts taken from reference TRBV5-1 and TRBJ2-7, reads KAGVTQTPRYLIKTRGQQVTLSCSPISGHRSVSWYQQTPGQGLQFLFEYFSETQRNKGNFPGRFSGRQFSNSRSEMNVSTLELGDSALYLCASRNRGGYEQYFGPGTRLTVT.

The V call is TRBV28, the J call TRBJ2-5; 7 positions agree with TRBD1. Trimming at V came to 8 bases and at J to 0 bases, leaving 6 bases not matched to a gene. Per germline, CDR1 MDHEN and CDR2 SYDVKM. CDR3 length: 14 residues. The DNA for the CDR3 is TGTGCCAGCCTGGGACAGAGGTACCAAGAGACCCAGTACTTC. This codes for CASLGQRYQETQYF.

The rearrangement links TRBV10-2 to TRBJ2-2; TRBD2 might be the D (5 bases). This CDR3 has 14 residues. The V end lost 4 bases, the J end lost 8 bases, and 14 bases lay between the germline ends. Germline lookup yields CDR1 WSHSY and CDR2 SAAADI. CDR3 nucleotide sequence: TGCGCCAGCAGTGGTAGGCTAGCATCAGGGGAGCTGTTTTTT. Encoded protein: CASSGRLASGELFF.

This chain links TRBV19 with TRBJ2-3; 8 bases are a match to TRBD2. The germline gives CDR1 LNHDA, CDR2 SQIVND (reference sequence). This CDR3 has 16 amino acids. V gave up 3 bases and J gave up 7 bases; unmatched junction bases: 12. The CDR3 region is CASSIGGATVVYTQYF. In DNA, the CDR3 is TGTGCCAGTAGTATCGGGGGGGCGACGGTAGTTTATACGCAGTATTTT. Based on the CDR3 plus reference TRBV19 and TRBJ2-3, the full variable domain is DGGITQSPKYLFRKEGQNVTLSCEQNLNHDAMYWYRQDPGQGLRLIYYSQIVNDFQKGDIAEGYSVSREKKESFPLTVTSAQKNPTAFYLCASSIGGATVVYTQYFGPGTRLTVL.

In DNA, the CDR3 is TGTGCCAGCAGTGGAGATCTAGCGGACTCCTCCTACGAGCAGTACTTC. Protein sequence: CASSGDLADSSYEQYF. This chain links TRBV25-1 with TRBJ2-7; TRBD2 matches at 7 bases. CDR3 length: 16 amino acids. Germline CDR1 MGHDK, CDR2 SYGVNS. V dropped 4 bases and J dropped 0; count of bases not matched to a gene: 9.

This chain links TRBV18 with TRBJ1-1; D not certain. Germline V gene data show CDR1 as KGHSH and CDR2 as LQKENI. This CDR3 spans 17 amino acids. The V end was cut by 2 bases, the J end by 4 bases, with 20 bases between. Here the CDR3 DNA reads TGTGCCAGCTCACCAGGCTCTGCGTCAGCCCGGTTCACTGAAGCTTTCTTT. Amino acids: CASSPGSASARFTEAFF.

About this clone: Germline and junction disagree at one end, which may indicate a read error. Other DNA sequences in the same sample also yield this CDR3. V is TRBV5-1 and J is TRBJ1-1, with unresolved D. Germline CDR1 SGHRS, CDR2 YFSETQ. There are 15 residues in the CDR3. The CDR3 reads CASSVSGPLNTEAFF. In DNA form, the CDR3 reads TGCGCCAGCAGCGTATCCGGGCCCTTGAACACTGAAGCCTTCTTT. Filled out from reference TRBV5-1 and TRBJ1-1, the complete variable domain reads KAGVTQTPRYLIKTRGQQVTLSCSPISGHRSVSWYQQTPGQGLQFLFEYFSETQRNKGNFPGRFSGRQFSNSRSEMNVSTLELGDSALYLCASSVSGPLNTEAFFGQGTRLTVV.

The rearrangement joins TRBV2 to TRBJ1-2, with D possibly matching TRBD1 (5 bases). With 7 bases removed from V and 12 bases from J, the gap between germline ends came to 18 bases. Germline CDR1 and CDR2: SNHLY and FYNNEI. This CDR3 region has 12 residues. CDR3 amino acids: CASTAETVRHTF. CDR3 coding DNA: TGTGCCAGCACCGCCGAGACAGTACGGCACACCTTC.

V is TRBV5-1 and J is TRBJ1-6, with D unclear. CDR1 is SGHRS, CDR2 YFSETQ, per germline. The CDR3 loop spans 18 amino acids. Trimming pared 0 bases from V and 6 bases from J, leaving 19 bases between. The CDR3 spells CASSLEPPTAELNSPLHF. For the CDR3, the DNA is TGCGCCAGCAGCTTGGAGCCCCCGACCGCGGAACTTAATTCACCCCTCCACTTT.

The CDR3 region has the DNA TGTGCCAGCAGCTTCGACAGTGGCACAGATACGCAGTATTTT. It codes for CASSFDSGTDTQYF. The chain combines TRBV7-2 with TRBJ2-3; a possible D gene is TRBD1 (5 bases). The germline gives CDR1 SGHTA, CDR2 FQGNSA. The length of the CDR3 is 14 residues. The V and J ends lost 3 bases and 1 base respectively, with 8 bases between them.

The chain carries TRBV7-3 and TRBJ2-3; the match to TRBD2 covers 8 bases. V dropped 5 bases and J dropped 2; count of bases not matched to a gene: 9. There are 16 residues in the CDR3. Germline loops: CDR1 SGHTA, CDR2 FQGTGA. The CDR3 sequence is CASSPTSALPTDTQYF. The CDR3 DNA follows: TGTGCCAGCAGCCCGACTAGCGCCCTACCCACAGATACGCAGTATTTT.